This T cell receptor beta chain is drawn from a study of cytomegalovirus exposure and HLA in healthy donors. The CDR3 is made up of 14 amino acids. In germline, CDR1 is SNHLY, CDR2 FYNNEI. Trimming removed 3 bases at V and 0 bases at J, with 9 bases between. This clone was counted only a few times. A multiplex PCR was run with 60 Vbeta primers and 13 Jbeta primers. Generated by immunoSEQ multiplex PCR, the TCRdb table keeps only in-frame clones and is missing some. The sample lists approximately 140,000 clones, over 60% occurring once. V and J are TRBV2 and TRBJ2-7; a possible D gene is TRBD1 (6 bases). Sequenced: PBMCs. The source of this sequence is a female donor in good health and CMV-seronegative. CDR3 sequence: CASSDGQSSYEQYF. The CDR3 region has the DNA TGTGCCAGCAGTGATGGACAGAGCTCCTACGAGCAGTACTTC.